The source of this T cell receptor (beta chain) is a study of control samples from healthy donors and cancer patients. Germline V gene data show CDR1 as KGHSH and CDR2 as LQKENI. V shed 3 bases and J shed 1 base, with 9 bases lying between them. There are 14 residues in the CDR3. The assay was immunoSEQ multiplex PCR, and TCRdb's table has in-frame clones only and misses some. The sample has about 78,000 clones, about 88% seen once. Sequenced sample: blood. The chain couples TRBV18 to TRBJ1-1; D gene ambiguous. The clonotype was recovered from a woman aged 55-69 years in good health. CDR3 coding DNA: TGTGCCAGCTCACCCATGGGCGGGAACACTGAAGCTTTCTTT. Its protein product is CASSPMGGNTEAFF.